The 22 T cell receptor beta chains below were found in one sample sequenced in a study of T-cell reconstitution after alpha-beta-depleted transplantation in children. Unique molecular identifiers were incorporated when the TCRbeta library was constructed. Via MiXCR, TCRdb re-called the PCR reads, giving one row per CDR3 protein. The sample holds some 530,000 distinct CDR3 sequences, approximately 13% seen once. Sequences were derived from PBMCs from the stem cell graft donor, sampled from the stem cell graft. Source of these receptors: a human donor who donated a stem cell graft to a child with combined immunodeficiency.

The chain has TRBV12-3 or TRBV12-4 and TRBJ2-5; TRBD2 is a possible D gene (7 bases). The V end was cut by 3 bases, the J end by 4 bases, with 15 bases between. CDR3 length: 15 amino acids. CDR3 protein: CASSLRGGGGETQYF. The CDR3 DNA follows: TGTGCCAGCAGTTTGAGGGGGGGCGGCGGAGAGACCCAGTACTTC.

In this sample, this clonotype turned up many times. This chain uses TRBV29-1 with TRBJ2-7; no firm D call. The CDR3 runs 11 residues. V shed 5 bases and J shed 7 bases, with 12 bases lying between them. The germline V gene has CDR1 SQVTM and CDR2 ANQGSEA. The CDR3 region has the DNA TGCAGCGTTCTGGGTTTTTCGGAGCAGTACTTC. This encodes CSVLGFSEQYF.

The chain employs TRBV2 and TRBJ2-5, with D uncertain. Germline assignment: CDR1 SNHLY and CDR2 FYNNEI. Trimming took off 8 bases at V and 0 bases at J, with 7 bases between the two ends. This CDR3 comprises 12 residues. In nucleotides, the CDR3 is TGTGCCAGCGGGTGGAACCAAGAGACCCAGTACTTC. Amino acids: CASGWNQETQYF. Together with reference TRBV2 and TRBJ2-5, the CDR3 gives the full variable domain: EPEVTQTPSHQVTQMGQEVILRCVPISNHLYFYWYRQILGQKVEFLVSFYNNEISEKSEIFDDQFSVERPDGSNFTLKIRSTKLEDSAMYFCASGWNQETQYFGPGTRLLVL.

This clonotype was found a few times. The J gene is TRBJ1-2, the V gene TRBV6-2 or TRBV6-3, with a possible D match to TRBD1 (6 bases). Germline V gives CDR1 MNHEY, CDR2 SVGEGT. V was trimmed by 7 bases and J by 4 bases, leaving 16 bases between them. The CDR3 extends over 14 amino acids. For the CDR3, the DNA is TGTGCCAGCAATTTCAGGGGAAGCGGCTATGGCTACACCTTC. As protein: CASNFRGSGYGYTF.

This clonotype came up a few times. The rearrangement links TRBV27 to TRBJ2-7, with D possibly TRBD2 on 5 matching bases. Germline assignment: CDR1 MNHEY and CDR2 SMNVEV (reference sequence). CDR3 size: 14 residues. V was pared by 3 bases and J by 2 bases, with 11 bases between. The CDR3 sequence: CASSFEGIPYEQYF. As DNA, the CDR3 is TGTGCCAGCAGTTTTGAGGGTATCCCCTACGAGCAGTACTTC.

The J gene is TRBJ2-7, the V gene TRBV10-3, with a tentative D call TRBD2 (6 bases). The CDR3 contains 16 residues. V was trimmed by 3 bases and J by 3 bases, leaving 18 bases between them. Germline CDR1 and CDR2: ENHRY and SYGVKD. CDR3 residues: CAISDGAGRRGYEQYF. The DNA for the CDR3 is TGTGCCATCAGTGACGGGGCGGGCCGGCGGGGCTACGAGCAGTACTTC.

DNA of the CDR3: TGCAGCGTTGTTCCAACGCAAAACACTGAAGCTTTCTTT. Its translation: CSVVPTQNTEAFF. The chain employs TRBV29-1 and TRBJ1-1; no clear D gene. V shed 4 bases and J shed 2 bases, with 11 bases lying between them. Germline lookup yields CDR1 SQVTM and CDR2 ANQGSEA. The CDR3 runs to 13 residues.

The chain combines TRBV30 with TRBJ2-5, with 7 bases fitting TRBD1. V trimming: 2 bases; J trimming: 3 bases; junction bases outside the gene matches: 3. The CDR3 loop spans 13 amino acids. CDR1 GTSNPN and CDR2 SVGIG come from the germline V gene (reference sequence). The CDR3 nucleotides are TGTGCCTGGAGTCTGGGACAGAAAGAGACCCAGTACTTC. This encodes CAWSLGQKETQYF.

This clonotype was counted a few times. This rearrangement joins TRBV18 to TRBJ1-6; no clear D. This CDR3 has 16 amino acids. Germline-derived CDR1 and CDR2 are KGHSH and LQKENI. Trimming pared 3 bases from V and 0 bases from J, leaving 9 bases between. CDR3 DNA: TGTGCCAGCTCACCTACACAGAGCTCCTATAATTCACCCCTCCACTTT. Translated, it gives CASSPTQSSYNSPLHF.

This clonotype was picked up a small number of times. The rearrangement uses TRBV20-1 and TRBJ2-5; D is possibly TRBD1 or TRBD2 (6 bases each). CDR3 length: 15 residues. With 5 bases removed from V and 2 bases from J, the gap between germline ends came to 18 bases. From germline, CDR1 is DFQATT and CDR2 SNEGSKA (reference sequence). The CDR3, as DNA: TGCAGTGCTGATCTACGGGGGCTCTGGCAAGAGACCCAGTACTTC. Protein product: CSADLRGLWQETQYF.

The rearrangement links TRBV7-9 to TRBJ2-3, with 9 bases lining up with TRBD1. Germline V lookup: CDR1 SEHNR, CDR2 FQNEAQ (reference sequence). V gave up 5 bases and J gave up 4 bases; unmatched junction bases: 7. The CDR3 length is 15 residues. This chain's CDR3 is CASSRWDRVSDTQYF. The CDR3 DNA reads TGTGCCAGCAGCCGCTGGGACAGGGTATCAGATACGCAGTATTTT.

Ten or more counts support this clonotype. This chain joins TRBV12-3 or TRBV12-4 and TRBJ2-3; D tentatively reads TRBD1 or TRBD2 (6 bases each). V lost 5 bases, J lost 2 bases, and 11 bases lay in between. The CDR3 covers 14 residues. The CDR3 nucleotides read TGTGCCAGCAGTGGAGGGACACCCACAGATACGCAGTATTTT. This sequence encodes CASSGGTPTDTQYF.

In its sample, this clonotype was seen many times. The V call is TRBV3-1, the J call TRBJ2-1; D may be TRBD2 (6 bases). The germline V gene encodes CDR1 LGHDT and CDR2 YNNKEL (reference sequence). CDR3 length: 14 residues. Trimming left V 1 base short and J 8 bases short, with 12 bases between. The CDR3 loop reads CASSQALANHEQFF. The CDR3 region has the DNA TGTGCCAGCAGCCAAGCACTAGCCAACCATGAGCAGTTCTTC.

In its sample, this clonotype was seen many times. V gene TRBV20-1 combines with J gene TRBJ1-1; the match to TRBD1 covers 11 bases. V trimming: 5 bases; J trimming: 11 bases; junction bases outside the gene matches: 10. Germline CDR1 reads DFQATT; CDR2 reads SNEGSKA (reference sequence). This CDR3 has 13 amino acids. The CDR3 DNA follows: TGCAGTGCTCATTACCGGGACAGGGGGTTTGCTTTCTTT. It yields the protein CSAHYRDRGFAFF.

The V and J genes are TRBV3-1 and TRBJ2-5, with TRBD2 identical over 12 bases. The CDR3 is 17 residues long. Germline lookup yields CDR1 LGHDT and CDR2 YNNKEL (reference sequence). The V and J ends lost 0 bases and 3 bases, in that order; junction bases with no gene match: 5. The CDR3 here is CASSQDLAGGPEETQYF. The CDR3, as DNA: TGTGCCAGCAGCCAAGATCTAGCGGGAGGGCCGGAAGAGACCCAGTACTTC.

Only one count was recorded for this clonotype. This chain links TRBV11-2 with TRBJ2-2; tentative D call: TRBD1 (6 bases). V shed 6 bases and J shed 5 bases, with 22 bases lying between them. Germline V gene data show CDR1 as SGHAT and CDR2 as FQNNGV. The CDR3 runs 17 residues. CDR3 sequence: CASRFTAGALETGELFF. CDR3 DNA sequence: TGTGCCAGCAGGTTTACTGCAGGGGCTCTGGAGACCGGGGAGCTGTTTTTT.

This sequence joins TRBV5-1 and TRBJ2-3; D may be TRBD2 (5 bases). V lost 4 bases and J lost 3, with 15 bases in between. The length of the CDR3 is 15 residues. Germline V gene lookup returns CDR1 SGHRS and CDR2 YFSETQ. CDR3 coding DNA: TGCGCCAGCAGCCCCGGAGCGGTCCGGACAGATACGCAGTATTTT. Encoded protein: CASSPGAVRTDTQYF.

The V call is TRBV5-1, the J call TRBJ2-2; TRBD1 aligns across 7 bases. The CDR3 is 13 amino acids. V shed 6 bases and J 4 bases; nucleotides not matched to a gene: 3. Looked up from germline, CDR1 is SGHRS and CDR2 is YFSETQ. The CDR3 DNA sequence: TGCGCCAGCACCCAGGGGGTCACCGGGGAGCTGTTTTTT. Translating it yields CASTQGVTGELFF.

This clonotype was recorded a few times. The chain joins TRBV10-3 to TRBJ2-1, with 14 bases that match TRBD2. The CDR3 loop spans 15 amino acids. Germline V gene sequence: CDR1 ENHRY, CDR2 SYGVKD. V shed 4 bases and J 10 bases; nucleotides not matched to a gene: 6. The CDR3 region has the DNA TGTGCCATCAGTGTGACTAGCGGGAGGGCCGAGGAGCAGTTCTTC. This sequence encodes CAISVTSGRAEEQFF.

CDR3 coding DNA: TGTGCCAGCAGTCCCGAGATCGATACGCAGTATTTT. It translates to CASSPEIDTQYF. This chain uses TRBV12-3 or TRBV12-4 with TRBJ2-3, with D hard to call. V was trimmed by 5 bases and J by 6 bases, leaving 9 bases between them. The CDR3 length is 12 residues.

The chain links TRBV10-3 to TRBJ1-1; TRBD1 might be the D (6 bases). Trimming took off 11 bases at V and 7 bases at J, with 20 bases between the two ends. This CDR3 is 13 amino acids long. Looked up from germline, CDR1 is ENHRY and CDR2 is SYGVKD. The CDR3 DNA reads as TGTGCCTCAGAGGGGGGCGGCTCCCATGAAGCTTTCTTT. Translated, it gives CASEGGGSHEAFF.

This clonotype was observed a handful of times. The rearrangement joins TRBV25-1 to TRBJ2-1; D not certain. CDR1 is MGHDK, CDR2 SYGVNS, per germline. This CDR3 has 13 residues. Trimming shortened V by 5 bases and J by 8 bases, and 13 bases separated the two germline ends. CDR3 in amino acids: CASSLTFRDEQFF. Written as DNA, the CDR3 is TGTGCCAGCAGTCTGACCTTTCGCGATGAGCAGTTCTTC.